A selection of T cell receptor beta chains follows, all from one sample in a study of shared clonotypes between healthy human individuals. Here immunoSEQ multiplex PCR was the method, and the copy in TCRdb shows in-frame clones only, minus some. The table shows about a million clones, with around 77% occurring only once. Sequencing was carried out using memory CD4+ T cells from PBMCs. Receptors originate from a man between 18 and 35 years old in good health. Some clones in this sample may be carry-over from other donors' samples. CDR3s include the opening cysteine and the closing phenylalanine or tryptophan. The order of the fields is V gene, clone size, J gene, D gene, CDR3 protein, CDR3 DNA. The D gene is left open where the match is weak. Size is stated for part of the rows, as once, few or many counts, or as a class when the clone is expanded.

TRBV7-8	NA	TRBJ2-5	NA	CASSKQLVGGSYQETQYF	TGTGCCAGCAGCAAACAACTGGTGGGGGGTTCCTACCAAGAGACCCAGTACTTC
TRBV2	NA	TRBJ2-5	TRBD1	CASSEGGQFQETQYF	TGTGCCAGCAGTGAAGGGGGACAGTTCCAAGAGACCCAGTACTTC
TRBV5-1	NA	TRBJ2-5	TRBD2	CASSLDQQRGETQYF	TGCGCCAGCAGCTTGGACCAGCAGCGGGGGGAGACCCAGTACTTC
TRBV5-1	NA	TRBJ1-2	TRBD1	CASSPNGQGVTYGYTF	TGCGCCAGCAGCCCGAATGGACAGGGGGTTACCTATGGCTACACCTTC
TRBV7-3	few	TRBJ2-7	NA	CASSVRGYGDYEQYF	TGTGCCAGCAGCGTCCGGGGTTATGGGGACTACGAGCAGTACTTC
TRBV7-9	NA	TRBJ1-1	NA	CASSFGGPGNTEAFF	TGTGCCAGCAGCTTTGGGGGTCCGGGGAACACTGAAGCTTTCTTT
TRBV27	NA	TRBJ2-1	NA	CASSLKATSSYNEQFF	TGTGCCAGCAGTTTAAAGGCGACCAGCTCCTACAATGAGCAGTTCTTC
TRBV4-1	NA	TRBJ2-4	NA	CASSQIMGIQYF	TGCGCCAGCAGCCAAATTATGGGGATTCAGTACTTC
TRBV27	NA	TRBJ2-3	NA	CASSLEGDGPLLTQYF	TGTGCCAGCAGCCTCGAGGGGGACGGACCATTATTAACGCAGTATTTT
TRBV5-4	once	TRBJ2-3	NA	CASSLMAGTDTQYF	TGTGCCAGCAGCTTGATGGCAGGAACAGATACGCAGTATTTT
TRBV2	NA	TRBJ1-4	NA	CASSGRDGYEKLFF	TGTGCCAGCAGTGGCCGGGACGGCTATGAAAAACTGTTTTTT
TRBV6-1	NA	TRBJ1-5	NA	CASSDGQPQHF	TGTGCCAGCAGCGATGGTCAGCCCCAGCATTTT
TRBV5-4	NA	TRBJ1-1	TRBD1	CASSLAGQGNTEAFF	TGTGCCAGCAGCTTGGCAGGACAGGGGAACACTGAAGCTTTCTTT
TRBV11-2	NA	TRBJ2-1	TRBD2	CASSFREGSYNEQFF	TGTGCCAGCAGCTTTAGGGAGGGCTCCTACAATGAGCAGTTCTTC
TRBV27	few	TRBJ2-7	NA	CASSLGLGRYEQYF	TGTGCCAGCAGTTTGGGCCTCGGTCGCTACGAGCAGTACTTC
TRBV6-5	NA	TRBJ2-2	NA	CASSYVQDRNTGELFF	TGTGCCAGCAGTTACGTTCAGGACCGGAACACCGGGGAGCTGTTTTTT
TRBV4-2	few	TRBJ1-3	NA	CASSPRALYTGAIRSGNTIYF	TGTGCCAGCAGCCCCCGGGCCCTTTATACGGGGGCGATAAGATCTGGAAACACCATATATTTT
TRBV28	NA	TRBJ1-5	NA	CASSLPGKGGQPQHF	TGTGCCAGCAGTCTTCCAGGGAAGGGGGGTCAGCCCCAGCATTTT
TRBV28	NA	TRBJ1-6	NA	CASKAVTANNSPLHF	TGTGCCAGCAAAGCAGTAACAGCTAATAATTCACCCCTCCACTTT
TRBV28	NA	TRBJ2-1	NA	CASSYGGKVYNEQFF	TGTGCCAGCAGTTACGGGGGTAAGGTCTACAATGAGCAGTTCTTC
TRBV7-6	NA	TRBJ2-4	NA	CASSLGTYGIQYF	TGTGCCAGCAGCTTAGGGACCTACGGCATTCAGTACTTC
TRBV4-1	few	TRBJ2-1	NA	CASSPIYTLGNEQFF	TGCGCCAGCAGCCCCATCTACACTCTGGGTAATGAGCAGTTCTTC
TRBV20-1	few	TRBJ1-2	NA	CSARDRGTYTF	TGCAGTGCTAGAGATCGGGGGACCTACACCTTC
TRBV27	few	TRBJ2-7	NA	CASSLGGGAGYEQYF	TGTGCCAGCAGTTTAGGAGGGGGCGCAGGATACGAGCAGTACTTC
TRBV9	few	TRBJ2-1	NA	CASSDQGGANSEQFF	TGTGCCAGCAGCGACCAAGGGGGGGCTAACTCAGAGCAGTTCTTC
TRBV28	NA	TRBJ2-7	NA	CASSLRSQSSYEQYF	TGTGCCAGCAGTTTACGGTCACAGAGCTCCTACGAGCAGTACTTC
TRBV5-6	NA	TRBJ2-2	TRBD1	CASSLEGQVNTGELFF	TGTGCCAGCAGCTTAGAGGGACAGGTGAACACCGGGGAGCTGTTTTTT
TRBV6-1	NA	TRBJ2-7	TRBD2	CASTRTSDPYEQYF	TGTGCCAGCACCCGGACTAGCGATCCCTACGAGCAGTACTTC
TRBV4-2	NA	TRBJ2-7	NA	CASSQGRVDEQYF	TGTGCCAGCAGCCAAGGCAGGGTCGACGAGCAGTACTTC
TRBV7-6	many	TRBJ2-5	NA	CASSPPLETQYF	TGTGCCAGCAGCCCCCCCCTTGAGACCCAGTACTTC
TRBV2	NA	TRBJ1-5	TRBD1	CARSEAGQGDQPQHF	TGTGCCAGAAGTGAAGCCGGACAGGGCGATCAGCCCCAGCATTTT
TRBV27	NA	TRBJ2-3	TRBD2	CASSLSDGRVAADTQYF	TGTGCCAGCAGTTTATCGGATGGGAGGGTTGCGGCAGATACGCAGTATTTT
TRBV7-7	few	TRBJ2-1	TRBD1	CASSLGVGRGRGNEQFF	TGTGCCAGCAGCTTAGGGGTCGGCAGGGGGCGCGGCAATGAGCAGTTCTTC
TRBV18	once	TRBJ1-4	NA	CASSVDFNEKLFF	TGTGCCAGCTCAGTCGACTTTAATGAAAAACTGTTTTTT
TRBV6-1	many	TRBJ2-7	NA	CASSDKGSPSEQYF	TGTGCCAGCAGTGACAAGGGGTCCCCCTCCGAGCAGTACTTC
TRBV28	NA	TRBJ1-3	TRBD1	CASRTGGSGNTIYF	TGTGCCAGCAGGACAGGGGGGTCTGGAAACACCATATATTTT
TRBV15	NA	TRBJ1-1	NA	CATSRGGNTEAFF	TGTGCCACCAGCAGAGGCGGGAACACTGAAGCTTTCTTT
TRBV21-1	NA	TRBJ1-1	NA	CASSNRGRTEAFF	TGTGCCAGCAGCAACCGGGGGCGAACTGAAGCTTTCTTT
TRBV19	once	TRBJ2-4	TRBD1	CASSNRGNIQYF	TGTGCCAGTAGTAACAGGGGAAACATTCAGTACTTC
TRBV25-1	NA	TRBJ2-1	NA	CASTRDPRGEQFF	TGTGCCAGCACCAGAGACCCTCGAGGTGAGCAGTTCTTC
TRBV19	NA	TRBJ2-7	TRBD2	CASRGLAGVTYEQYF	TGTGCCAGTAGGGGACTAGCGGGAGTCACCTACGAGCAGTACTTC
TRBV19	NA	TRBJ2-1	TRBD2	CASSITSGISYNEQFF	TGTGCCAGTAGTATTACTAGCGGGATTTCCTACAATGAGCAGTTCTTC
TRBV5-4	NA	TRBJ2-5	NA	CASSLFRDGETQYF	TGTGCCAGCAGCTTGTTTCGGGACGGGGAGACCCAGTACTTC
TRBV6-6	NA	TRBJ1-1	NA	CASSYSTGRNTEAFF	TGTGCCAGCAGTTACTCGACGGGGAGAAACACTGAAGCTTTCTTT
TRBV20-1	many	TRBJ2-3	NA	CSALSSYTQYF	TGCAGTGCTCTCAGCTCCTATACGCAGTATTTT
TRBV2	NA	TRBJ2-1	TRBD2	CASISYGLAGNEQFF	TGTGCCAGCATCTCCTACGGACTAGCCGGGAATGAGCAGTTCTTC
TRBV5-1	NA	TRBJ1-2	NA	CASSLAESGDGYTF	TGCGCCAGCAGCTTGGCCGAGTCAGGTGATGGCTACACCTTC